Reported below is one T cell receptor (beta chain). Its antigen target is currently unknown. One base away there is no much larger clone; base qualities are not given. This entry is derived from a study of blood T cell repertoires in COVID-19 (dated by TCRdb to 2020 to 2021). Study-level background: The collaborator samples originated in the United States, Italy and Spain and spanned the acute and convalescent phases of COVID-19. Nearly every sample came with metadata listing a de-identified subject ID, COVID-19 status, age in years and sex. The prospective study material was composed of cDNA or gDNA derived from T cells, B-cell-depleted T cells, or PBMCs. A freely available public database, intended as a resource for researchers studying the immune response to SARS-CoV-2, is where the repertoires were released. Subjects who had been exposed to COVID-19, were actively infected with it, or had recovered from it provided the deeply sampled blood TCRbeta repertoires that made up the dataset. Where available, HLA class I and class II types were obtained from metadata supplied by the sample provider rather than from assay-based typing. The samples were drawn from the first 160 participants of the ongoing ImmuneRACE study and from more than 1,000 subjects provided by 6 global collaborators.

Broad study findings and their caveats: How much clinical and demographic metadata was included differed by source and by participant, and the metadata was provided uncurated.

TCRbeta CDR3 regions were amplified from genomic DNA by means of the immunoSEQ Assay, a bias-controlled multiplex PCR. On the authors' methods: The number of nucleated cells in each sample was estimated by amplification of reference gene primers within the assay. To quantify the absolute abundance of each unique TCRbeta CDR3 rearrangement, sequence reads were collapsed and filtered. For each sample, productive Simpson clonality was calculated by taking the square root of Simpson's diversity index across productive rearrangements. The source is immuneACCESS, and TCRdb retained only in-frame sequences with V and J called. Part of the clones is not carried over; for the studies checked, unresolved V genes explain less than half of this, and the remainder is unexplained. V, J and clone size derive from that table, while D and trimming were established from the DNA sequence. The sample yields 250,000 or so clones; around nine tenths were counted once. The ten largest clones add up to about 8.6% of the sample.

Including cysteine and phenylalanine, the CDR3 has 18 amino acids. Kept here is only the CDR3 DNA, which spans 54 bases and is read in frame from base 1. Taken from the germline V gene (reference sequence), the CDR1 and CDR2 loops are LNHDA and SQIVND. The trim is 5 bases for V and 8 bases for J, with a gap of 30 bases between the germline ends. Whole blood was collected in K2EDTA tubes by collaborating institutions according to the institutions' own protocols. For TCRbeta analysis, collaborator samples were shipped as frozen whole blood, as isolated PBMCs, or as DNA extracted from either sample type.

The sample taken for sequencing was peripheral blood. The receptor's source is a man between 35 and 55 years old with active or convalescent COVID-19. This chain is built from TRBV19 and TRBJ1-2; the D segment could be TRBD1, given 6 matching bases. The CDR3 has the sequence CASSLILGPTGTSRGYTF. The base sequence is TGTGCCAGTAGTCTTATTCTTGGGCCTACCGGGACAAGTAGAGGCTACACCTTC. The entire variable domain, with the stretches around the CDR3 drawn from the reference TRBV19 and TRBJ1-2 proteins, is DGGITQSPKYLFRKEGQNVTLSCEQNLNHDAMYWYRQDPGQGLRLIYYSQIVNDFQKGDIAEGYSVSREKKESFPLTVTSAQKNPTAFYLCASSLILGPTGTSRGYTFGSGTRLTVV.